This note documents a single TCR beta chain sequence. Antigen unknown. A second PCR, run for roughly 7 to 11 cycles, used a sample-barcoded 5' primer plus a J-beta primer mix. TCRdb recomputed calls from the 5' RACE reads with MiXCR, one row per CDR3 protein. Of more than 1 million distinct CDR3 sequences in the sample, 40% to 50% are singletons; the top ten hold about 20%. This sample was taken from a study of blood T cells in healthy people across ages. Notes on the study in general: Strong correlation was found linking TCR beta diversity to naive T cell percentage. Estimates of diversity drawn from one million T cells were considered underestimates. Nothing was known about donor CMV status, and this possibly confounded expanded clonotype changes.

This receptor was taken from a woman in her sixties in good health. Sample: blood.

The CDR3 DNA sequence: TGTGCCAGCAGCCAAGGGAGGCTAGCGGGAGTTGGTAATGAGCAGTTCTTC. It encodes CASSQGRLAGVGNEQFF. V and J are TRBV14 and TRBJ2-1, with 10 bases lining up with TRBD2. With 1 base clipped from V and 7 bases from J, the junction kept 10 bases outside the gene matches. In germline, CDR1 is SGHDN, CDR2 FVKESK. The CDR3 has 17 amino acids. Drawing the rest from reference TRBV14 and TRBJ2-1, the complete variable domain is EAGVTQFPSHSVIEKGQTVTLRCDPISGHDNLYWYRRVMGKEIKFLLHFVKESKQDESGMPNNRFLAERTGGTYSTLKVQPAELEDSGVYFCASSQGRLAGVGNEQFFGPGTRLTVL.